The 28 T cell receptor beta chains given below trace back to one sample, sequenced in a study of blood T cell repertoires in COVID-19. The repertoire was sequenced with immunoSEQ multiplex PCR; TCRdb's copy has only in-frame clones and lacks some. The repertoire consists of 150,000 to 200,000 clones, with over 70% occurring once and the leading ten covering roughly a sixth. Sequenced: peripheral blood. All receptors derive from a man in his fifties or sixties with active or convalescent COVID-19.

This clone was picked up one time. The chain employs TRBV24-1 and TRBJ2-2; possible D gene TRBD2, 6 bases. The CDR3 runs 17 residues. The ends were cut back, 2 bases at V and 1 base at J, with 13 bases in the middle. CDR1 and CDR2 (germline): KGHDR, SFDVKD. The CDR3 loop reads CATSDSIAVRNTGELFF. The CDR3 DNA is TGTGCCACCAGTGATTCTATAGCGGTACGGAACACCGGGGAGCTGTTTTTT.

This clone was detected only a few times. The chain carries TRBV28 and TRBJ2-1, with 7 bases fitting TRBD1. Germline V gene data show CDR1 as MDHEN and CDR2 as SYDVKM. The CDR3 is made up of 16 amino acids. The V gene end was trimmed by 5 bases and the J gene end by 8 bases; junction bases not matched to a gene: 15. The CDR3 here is CASSRGLEILQDEQFF. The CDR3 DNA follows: TGTGCCAGCAGTAGGGGGCTAGAGATTTTACAGGATGAGCAGTTCTTC.

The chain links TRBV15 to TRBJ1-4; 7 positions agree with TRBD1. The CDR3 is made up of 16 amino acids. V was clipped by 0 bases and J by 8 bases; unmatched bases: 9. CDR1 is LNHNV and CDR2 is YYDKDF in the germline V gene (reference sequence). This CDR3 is CATSRDRQGGREKLFF. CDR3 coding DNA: TGTGCCACCAGCAGAGATAGACAGGGAGGTCGAGAAAAACTGTTTTTT.

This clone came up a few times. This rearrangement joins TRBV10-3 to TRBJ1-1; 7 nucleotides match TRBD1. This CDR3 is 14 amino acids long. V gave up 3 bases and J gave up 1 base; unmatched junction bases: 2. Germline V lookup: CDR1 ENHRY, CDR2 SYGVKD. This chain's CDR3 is CAISDRDRNTEAFF. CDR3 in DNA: TGTGCCATCAGTGATAGGGACAGGAACACTGAAGCTTTCTTT.

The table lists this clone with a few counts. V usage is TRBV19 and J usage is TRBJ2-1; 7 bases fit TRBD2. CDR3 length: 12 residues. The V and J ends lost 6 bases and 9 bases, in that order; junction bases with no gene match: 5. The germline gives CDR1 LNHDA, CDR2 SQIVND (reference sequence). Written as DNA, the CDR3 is TGTGCCAGTAGCCGGGGGGATAGTGAGCAGTTCTTC. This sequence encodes CASSRGDSEQFF.

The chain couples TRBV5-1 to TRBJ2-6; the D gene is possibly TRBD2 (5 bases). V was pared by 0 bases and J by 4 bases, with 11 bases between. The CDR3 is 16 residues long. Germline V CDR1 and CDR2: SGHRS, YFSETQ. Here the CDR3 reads CASSLGRARGANVLTF. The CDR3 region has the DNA TGCGCCAGCAGCTTGGGGCGGGCGAGAGGGGCCAACGTCCTGACTTTC.

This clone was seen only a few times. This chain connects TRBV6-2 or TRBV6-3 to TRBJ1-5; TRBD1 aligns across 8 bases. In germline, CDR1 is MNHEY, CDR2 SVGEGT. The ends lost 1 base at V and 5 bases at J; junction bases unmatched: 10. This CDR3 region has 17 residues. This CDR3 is CASSYYRTGTDHQPQHF. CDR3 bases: TGTGCCAGCAGTTACTACCGGACAGGGACGGACCATCAGCCCCAGCATTTT.

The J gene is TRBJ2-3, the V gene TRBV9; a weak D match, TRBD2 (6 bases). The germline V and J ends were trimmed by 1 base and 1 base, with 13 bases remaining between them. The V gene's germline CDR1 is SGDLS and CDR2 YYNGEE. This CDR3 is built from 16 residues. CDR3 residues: CASSVYPAGGTDTQYF. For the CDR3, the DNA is TGTGCCAGCAGCGTATATCCAGCGGGCGGCACAGATACGCAGTATTTT.

This CDR3 reads CASRGLAWSSYNEQFF. The CDR3 coding sequence is TGTGCCAGCCGGGGACTAGCGTGGAGCTCCTACAATGAGCAGTTCTTC. The genes are TRBV27 and TRBJ2-1, with 10 bases identical to TRBD2. The V segment lost 8 bases and the J segment 0 bases; nucleotides outside the gene matches: 7. CDR1 is MNHEY, CDR2 SMNVEV, per germline (reference sequence). There are 16 residues in the CDR3.

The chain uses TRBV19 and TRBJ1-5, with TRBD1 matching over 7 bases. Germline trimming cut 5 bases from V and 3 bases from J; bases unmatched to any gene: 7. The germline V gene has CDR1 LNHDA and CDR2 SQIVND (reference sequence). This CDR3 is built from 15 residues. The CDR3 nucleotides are TGTGCCAGTAGTTCCACCGGGACAGTCAATCAGCCCCAGCATTTT. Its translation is CASSSTGTVNQPQHF.

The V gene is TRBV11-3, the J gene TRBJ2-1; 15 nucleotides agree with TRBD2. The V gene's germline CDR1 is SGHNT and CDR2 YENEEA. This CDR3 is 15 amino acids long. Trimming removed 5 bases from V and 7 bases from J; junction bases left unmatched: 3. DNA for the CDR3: TGTGCCAGCAGCGGTGGGACTAGCGGGGGGAATGAGCAGTTCTTC. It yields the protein CASSGGTSGGNEQFF.

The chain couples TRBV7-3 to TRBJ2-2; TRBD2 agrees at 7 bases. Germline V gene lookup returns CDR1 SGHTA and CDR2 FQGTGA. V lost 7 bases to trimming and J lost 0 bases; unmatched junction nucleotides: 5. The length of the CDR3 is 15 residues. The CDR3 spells CASNPGGANTGELFF. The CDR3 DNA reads TGTGCCAGCAACCCGGGGGGAGCGAACACCGGGGAGCTGTTTTTT.

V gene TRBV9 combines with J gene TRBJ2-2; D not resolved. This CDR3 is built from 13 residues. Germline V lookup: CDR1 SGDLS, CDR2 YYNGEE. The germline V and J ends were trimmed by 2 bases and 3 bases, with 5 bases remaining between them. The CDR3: CASSVSYTGELFF. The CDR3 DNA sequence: TGTGCCAGCAGCGTTTCTTACACCGGGGAGCTGTTTTTT.

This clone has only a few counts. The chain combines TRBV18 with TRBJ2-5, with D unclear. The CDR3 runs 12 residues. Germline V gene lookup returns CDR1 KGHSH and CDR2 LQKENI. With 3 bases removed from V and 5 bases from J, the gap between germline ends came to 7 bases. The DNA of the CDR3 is TGTGCCAGCTCACCGGGCAGCGAGACCCAGTACTTC. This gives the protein CASSPGSETQYF.

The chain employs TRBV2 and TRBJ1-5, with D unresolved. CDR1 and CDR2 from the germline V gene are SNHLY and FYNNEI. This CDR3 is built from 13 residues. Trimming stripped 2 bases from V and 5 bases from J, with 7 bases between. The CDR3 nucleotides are TGTGCCAGCAGTGAAACCAGTTATCAGCCCCAGCATTTT. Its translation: CASSETSYQPQHF. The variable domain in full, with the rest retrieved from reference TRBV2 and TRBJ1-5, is EPEVTQTPSHQVTQMGQEVILRCVPISNHLYFYWYRQILGQKVEFLVSFYNNEISEKSEIFDDQFSVERPDGSNFTLKIRSTKLEDSAMYFCASSETSYQPQHFGDGTRLSIL.

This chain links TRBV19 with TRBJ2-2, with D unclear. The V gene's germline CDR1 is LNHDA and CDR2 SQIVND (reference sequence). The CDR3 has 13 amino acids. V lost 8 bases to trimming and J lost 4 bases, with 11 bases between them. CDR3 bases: TGTGCCAGTCTGGCAGGTGCCACCGGGGAGCTGTTTTTT. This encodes CASLAGATGELFF.

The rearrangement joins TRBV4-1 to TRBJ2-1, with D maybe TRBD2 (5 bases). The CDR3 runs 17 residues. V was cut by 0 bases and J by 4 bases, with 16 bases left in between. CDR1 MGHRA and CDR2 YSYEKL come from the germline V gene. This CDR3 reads CASSQDRGASRYNEQFF. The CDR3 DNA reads TGCGCCAGCAGCCAAGATCGGGGAGCATCTAGATACAATGAGCAGTTCTTC.

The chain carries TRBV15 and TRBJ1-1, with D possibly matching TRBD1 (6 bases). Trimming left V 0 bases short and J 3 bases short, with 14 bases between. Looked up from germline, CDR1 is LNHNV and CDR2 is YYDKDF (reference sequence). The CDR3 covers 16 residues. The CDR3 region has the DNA TGTGCCACCAGCAGAGATGGGTCCTGGACAGACACTGAAGCTTTCTTT. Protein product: CATSRDGSWTDTEAFF.

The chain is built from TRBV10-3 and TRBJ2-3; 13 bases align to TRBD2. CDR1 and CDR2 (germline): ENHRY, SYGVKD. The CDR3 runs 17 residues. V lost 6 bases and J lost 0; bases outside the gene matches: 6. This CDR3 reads CAISGGTSGMSTDTQYF. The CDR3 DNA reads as TGTGCCATCAGCGGGGGGACTAGCGGGATGAGCACAGATACGCAGTATTTT.

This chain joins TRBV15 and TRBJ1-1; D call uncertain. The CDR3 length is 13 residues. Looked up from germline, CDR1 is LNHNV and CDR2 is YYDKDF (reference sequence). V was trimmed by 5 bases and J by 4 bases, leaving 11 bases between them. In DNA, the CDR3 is TGTGCCACCAGCGAGGGTGTGGCCACTGAAGCTTTCTTT. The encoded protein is CATSEGVATEAFF.

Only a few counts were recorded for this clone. CDR3 coding DNA: TGCAGCGTTGATGGTACTAGCGGGGGCAACAATGAGCAGTTCTTC. This translates into CSVDGTSGGNNEQFF. V usage is TRBV29-1 and J usage is TRBJ2-1, with 11 bases fitting TRBD2. This CDR3 is built from 15 residues. Per the germline V gene, CDR1 is SQVTM and CDR2 is ANQGSEA. The V segment lost 3 bases and the J segment 5 bases; nucleotides outside the gene matches: 6.

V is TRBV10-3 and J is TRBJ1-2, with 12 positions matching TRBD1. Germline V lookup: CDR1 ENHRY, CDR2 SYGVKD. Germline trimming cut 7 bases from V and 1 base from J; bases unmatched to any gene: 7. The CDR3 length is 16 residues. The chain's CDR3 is CAITTGQGANNYGYTF. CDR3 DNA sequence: TGTGCCATCACCACGGGACAGGGGGCAAATAACTATGGCTACACCTTC.

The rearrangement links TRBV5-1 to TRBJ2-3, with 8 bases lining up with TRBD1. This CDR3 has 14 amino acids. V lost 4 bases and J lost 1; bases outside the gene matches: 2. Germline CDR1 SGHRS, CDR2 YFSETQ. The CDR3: CASSAQGGTDTQYF. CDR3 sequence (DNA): TGCGCCAGCAGCGCACAGGGGGGCACAGATACGCAGTATTTT.

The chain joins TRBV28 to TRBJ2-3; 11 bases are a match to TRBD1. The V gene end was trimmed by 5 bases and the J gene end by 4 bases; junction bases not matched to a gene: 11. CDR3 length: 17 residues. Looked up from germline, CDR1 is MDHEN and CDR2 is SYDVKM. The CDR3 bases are TGTGCCAGCAGTACGCGGACAGGGGGCGCCCCGTCAGATACGCAGTATTTT. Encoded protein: CASSTRTGGAPSDTQYF.

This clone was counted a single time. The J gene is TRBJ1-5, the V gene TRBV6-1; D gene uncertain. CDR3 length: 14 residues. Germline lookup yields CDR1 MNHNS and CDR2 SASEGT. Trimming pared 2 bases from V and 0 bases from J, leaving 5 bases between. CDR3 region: CASSEIYSNQPQHF. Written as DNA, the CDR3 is TGTGCCAGCAGTGAAATTTATAGCAATCAGCCCCAGCATTTT.

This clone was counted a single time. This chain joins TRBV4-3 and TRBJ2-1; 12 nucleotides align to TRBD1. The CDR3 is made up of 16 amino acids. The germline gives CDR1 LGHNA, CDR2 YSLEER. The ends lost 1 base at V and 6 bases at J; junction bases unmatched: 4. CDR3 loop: CASSQATGQGANEQFF. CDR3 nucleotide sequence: TGCGCCAGCAGCCAAGCAACGGGACAGGGGGCCAATGAGCAGTTCTTC.

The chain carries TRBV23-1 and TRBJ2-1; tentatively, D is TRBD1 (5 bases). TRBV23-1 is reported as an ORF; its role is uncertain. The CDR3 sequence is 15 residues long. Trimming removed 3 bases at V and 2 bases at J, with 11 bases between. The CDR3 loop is CASSQGQETYNEQFF. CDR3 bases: TGCGCCAGCAGTCAGGGGCAGGAGACCTACAATGAGCAGTTCTTC.

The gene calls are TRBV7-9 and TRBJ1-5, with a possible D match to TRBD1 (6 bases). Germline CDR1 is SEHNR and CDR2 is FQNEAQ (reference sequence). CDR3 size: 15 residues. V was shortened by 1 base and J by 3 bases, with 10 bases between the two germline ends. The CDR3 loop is CASSLGRGINQPQHF. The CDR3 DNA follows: TGTGCCAGCAGCTTAGGCAGGGGTATCAATCAGCCCCAGCATTTT.